The 19 T cell receptor beta chains below come from one sample, sequenced in a study of shared clonotypes between healthy human individuals. Profiled with immunoSEQ multiplex PCR; TCRdb holds only in-frame clones, not every one. The sample yields 1.5 million to 2.5 million clones, around 96% seen once. CD45RO negativity and positive selection for CCR7 defined naive CD8 cells, a population that excluded terminally differentiated effector memory CD45RA+ cells. The specimen sequenced was naive CD8+ T cells sorted from blood. These receptors came from a man aged 18 to 29 in good health.

This chain uses TRBV28 with TRBJ1-2; D is possibly TRBD1 (5 bases). CDR1 is MDHEN and CDR2 is SYDVKM in the germline V gene. With 3 bases removed from V and 8 bases from J, the gap between germline ends came to 16 bases. The CDR3 contains 14 residues. The CDR3, as DNA: TGTGCCAGCAGTTTCACCCCTCAGGGTGAGGGCTACACCTTC. Protein: CASSFTPQGEGYTF.

To note about this clone: Other DNA sequences of this sample code for an identical CDR3. V is TRBV11-2 and J is TRBJ2-7, with a tentative D call TRBD2 (5 bases). This CDR3 has 15 amino acids. V shed 1 base and J shed 2 bases, with 12 bases lying between them. Germline CDR1 and CDR2: SGHAT and FQNNGV. Here the CDR3 DNA reads TGTGCCAGCAGCTTAGGGGCTAGCCGGACCTACGAGCAGTACTTC. Translating it yields CASSLGASRTYEQYF. Full variable domain (remainder filled in from reference TRBV11-2 and TRBJ2-7): EAGVAQSPRYKIIEKRQSVAFWCNPISGHATLYWYQQILGQGPKLLIQFQNNGVVDDSQLPKDRFSAERLKGVDSTLKIQPAKLEDSAVYLCASSLGASRTYEQYFGPGTRLTVT.

This clone has only one observation. The chain carries TRBV29-1 and TRBJ2-1, with no clear D. Trimming took off 3 bases at V and 5 bases at J, with 14 bases between the two ends. There are 14 residues in the CDR3. The germline V gene encodes CDR1 SQVTM and CDR2 ANQGSEA. CDR3 nucleotides: TGCAGCGTTGATGGAGTTGGTGGGAACAATGAGCAGTTCTTC. This translates into CSVDGVGGNNEQFF.

The chain recombines TRBV27 with TRBJ2-1; a weak D match, TRBD2 (6 bases). V was pared by 7 bases and J by 3 bases, with 13 bases between. Germline loops: CDR1 MNHEY, CDR2 SMNVEV (reference sequence). The CDR3 totals 14 residues. In nucleotides, the CDR3 is TGTGCCAGCACCGCGGGACGGGGCTACAATGAGCAGTTCTTC. Amino acid sequence: CASTAGRGYNEQFF.

This sequence joins TRBV11-2 and TRBJ2-7, with D possibly being TRBD1 or TRBD2 (5 bases each). The ends were cut back, 3 bases at V and 0 bases at J, with 12 bases in the middle. Per germline, CDR1 SGHAT and CDR2 FQNNGV. The CDR3 runs to 15 residues. The CDR3 loop reads CASSFWDGSSYEQYF. The CDR3 region has the DNA TGTGCCAGCAGCTTTTGGGACGGAAGCTCCTACGAGCAGTACTTC.

This clone was seen once. This chain joins TRBV11-2 and TRBJ1-6; D gene unclear. The V and J ends lost 0 bases and 9 bases respectively, with 9 bases between them. Per germline, CDR1 SGHAT and CDR2 FQNNGV. This CDR3 has 14 amino acids. The CDR3 DNA is TGTGCCAGCAGCTTAGAGGGGTTGAGTTCACCCCTCCACTTT. It codes for CASSLEGLSSPLHF.

A remark on this clone: Within the sample, other DNA sequences also encode this same CDR3. The chain links TRBV2 to TRBJ2-5; 7 bases agree with TRBD1. CDR1 is SNHLY and CDR2 is FYNNEI in the germline V gene. This CDR3 is built from 14 residues. V lost 2 bases and J lost 5; bases outside the gene matches: 5. CDR3 DNA: TGTGCCAGCAGTGAATCGCAAGGGGGCGAGACCCAGTACTTC. It codes for CASSESQGGETQYF.

V gene TRBV19 combines with J gene TRBJ1-3, with D unresolved. This CDR3 is 15 amino acids long. The V gene lost 5 bases and the J gene lost 0 bases, with 11 bases spanning the gap. Germline V gene data show CDR1 as LNHDA and CDR2 as SQIVND (reference sequence). For the CDR3, the DNA is TGTGCCAGTAGTTTTGACGGCCGCTCTGGAAACACCATATATTTT. It is translated as CASSFDGRSGNTIYF. The full variable domain, completed using reference TRBV19 and TRBJ1-3, is DGGITQSPKYLFRKEGQNVTLSCEQNLNHDAMYWYRQDPGQGLRLIYYSQIVNDFQKGDIAEGYSVSREKKESFPLTVTSAQKNPTAFYLCASSFDGRSGNTIYFGEGSWLTVV.

This sequence joins TRBV29-1 and TRBJ2-5; 7 bases are a match to TRBD1. Germline-derived CDR1 and CDR2 are SQVTM and ANQGSEA. J lost 2 bases, V lost 7 bases, and 19 bases had no gene match. The CDR3 sequence is 17 residues long. CDR3 protein: CSAWGPQGPRRQETQYF. Here the CDR3 DNA reads TGCAGCGCATGGGGACCACAGGGGCCACGGAGGCAAGAGACCCAGTACTTC.

This clone was seen more than once but under ten times. The V gene is TRBV7-9, the J gene TRBJ2-7; 12 positions agree with TRBD2. This CDR3 is 15 amino acids long. The trim removed 5 bases at V and 0 bases at J, leaving 2 bases unmatched. Germline CDR1 is SEHNR and CDR2 is FQNEAQ (reference sequence). This chain's CDR3 is CASSQTSGSSYEQYF. CDR3 nucleotide sequence: TGTGCCAGCAGCCAGACTAGCGGGAGCTCCTACGAGCAGTACTTC.

This sequence joins TRBV9 and TRBJ1-2; 8 bases agree with TRBD1. The V gene end was trimmed by 3 bases and the J gene end by 5 bases; junction bases not matched to a gene: 12. This CDR3 is built from 16 residues. Germline CDR1 is SGDLS and CDR2 is YYNGEE. The CDR3 nucleotides read TGTGCCAGCAGCGCGATCCCGACAGGGGCAGAATATGGCTACACCTTC. Translation gives CASSAIPTGAEYGYTF.

This clone has only a few counts. Additional DNA sequences in this sample encode the identical CDR3. The rearrangement links TRBV19 to TRBJ2-7, with a possible D match to TRBD2 (5 bases). Germline CDR1 is LNHDA and CDR2 is SQIVND (reference sequence). This CDR3 region has 11 residues. Deletions cut 6 bases from V and 4 bases from J, with 7 bases between. This CDR3 is CASSPGYEQYF. The CDR3 bases are TGTGCCAGTAGCCCGGGGTACGAGCAGTACTTC.

The J gene is TRBJ2-1, the V gene TRBV7-9; D tentatively reads TRBD1 or TRBD2 (5 bases each). Germline loops: CDR1 SEHNR, CDR2 FQNEAQ (reference sequence). This CDR3 spans 13 amino acids. The V and J ends lost 6 bases and 4 bases respectively, with 10 bases between them. The CDR3 region has the DNA TGTGCCAGCAGAGTTGGGGGATACAATGAGCAGTTCTTC. Amino acids: CASRVGGYNEQFF.

The V call is TRBV4-3, the J call TRBJ2-1; 9 nucleotides align to TRBD1. Losses at the gene ends were 2 bases for V and 9 bases for J; bases not matched to a gene: 11. The CDR3 runs 16 residues. CDR1 LGHNA and CDR2 YSLEER come from the germline V gene. CDR3 DNA: TGCGCCAGCAGCCAAACCGGGACAGGGTTTTGGAGTGAGCAGTTCTTC. It encodes CASSQTGTGFWSEQFF.

Turning to this clone: Other DNA variants within this sample encode the same CDR3. The chain carries TRBV4-1 and TRBJ2-7; D call uncertain. Germline V gives CDR1 MGHRA, CDR2 YSYEKL. V dropped 2 bases and J dropped 3 bases, with 8 bases sitting between them. The CDR3 covers 13 residues. CDR3 protein: CASSQRKGYEQYF. The DNA for the CDR3 is TGCGCCAGCAGCCAACGAAAGGGCTACGAGCAGTACTTC.

To note about this clone: Within the sample, other DNA sequences also encode this same CDR3. The chain has TRBV6-4 and TRBJ2-1; a weak D match, TRBD1 (5 bases). CDR1 and CDR2 (germline): MRHNA, SNTAGT. This CDR3 is built from 12 residues. Trimming shortened V by 0 bases and J by 9 bases, and 6 bases separated the two germline ends. The CDR3 region is CASSDSRGEQFF. The CDR3 bases are TGTGCCAGCAGTGACTCTAGGGGTGAGCAGTTCTTC.

The V and J genes are TRBV9 and TRBJ2-2; TRBD2 matches at 10 bases. The V and J ends lost 4 bases and 2 bases, in that order; junction bases with no gene match: 8. Germline V gene sequence: CDR1 SGDLS, CDR2 YYNGEE. The CDR3 runs to 17 residues. The DNA for the CDR3 is TGTGCCAGCAGCCAATCTCTAGCGGGAGTTAACACCGGGGAGCTGTTTTTT. Protein: CASSQSLAGVNTGELFF. The full variable domain, completed using reference TRBV9 and TRBJ2-2, is DSGVTQTPKHLITATGQRVTLRCSPRSGDLSVYWYQQSLDQGLQFLIQYYNGEERAKGNILERFSAQQFPDLHSELNLSSLELGDSALYFCASSQSLAGVNTGELFFGEGSRLTVL.

V is TRBV10-1 and J is TRBJ2-7; the D is unclear. The V end lost 0 bases, the J end lost 2 bases, and 14 bases lay between the germline ends. The CDR3 extends over 16 amino acids. Per germline, CDR1 WNHNN and CDR2 SYGVQD (reference sequence). The DNA for the CDR3 is TGCGCCAGCAGTGAGTCTCAAGACCTGGTAACCTACGAGCAGTACTTC. Its translation: CASSESQDLVTYEQYF.

The gene calls are TRBV6-5 and TRBJ2-7; 9 bases line up with TRBD1. The J segment lost 3 bases and the V segment lost 2 bases, leaving 8 bases of the junction unmatched. CDR3 length equals 16 residues. In germline, CDR1 is MNHEY, CDR2 SVGAGI. CDR3 DNA: TGTGCCAGCAGTTACACCGCCGCGGACAGGGGCTACGAGCAGTACTTC. It translates to CASSYTAADRGYEQYF.